The 27 T cell receptor beta chains listed next were all sequenced from one sample in a study of glioma-infiltrating T cells after dendritic cell vaccination. TCRdb's table, derived via immunoSEQ multiplex PCR, lists solely in-frame clones and lacks some. The data contain 20,000 or so clones, roughly 91% of them singletons. Time point indicated: after dendritic cell vaccination, including at tumor progression/relapse. The sample in question was blood, obtained after dendritic cell vaccination. These receptors originate from a human donor with glioblastoma.

The CDR3 sequence is CASSQDREESEKLFF. DNA for the CDR3: TGTGCCAGCAGCCAAGATAGGGAGGAATCCGAAAAACTGTTTTTT. This chain connects TRBV4-2 to TRBJ1-4; D remains ambiguous. The CDR3 is made up of 15 amino acids. CDR1 and CDR2 (germline): LGHNA, YNFKEQ. Between the trimmed V and J ends, which lost 0 bases and 8 bases, there was a span of 13 bases.

This clone was found once. The rearrangement joins TRBV5-5 to TRBJ2-2; 8 positions agree with TRBD1. V was pared by 0 bases and J by 7 bases, with 5 bases of the junction left unmatched. Germline V gives CDR1 SGHKS, CDR2 YYEKEE (reference sequence). The CDR3 has 15 amino acids. The CDR3 protein is CASSLDRGFNGELFF. In DNA, the CDR3 is TGTGCCAGCAGCTTGGACAGGGGGTTCAACGGGGAGCTGTTTTTT.

The V and J genes are TRBV19 and TRBJ2-3; D ambiguous. The CDR3 contains 14 residues. Trimming removed 5 bases at V and 6 bases at J, with 15 bases between. Germline values: CDR1 LNHDA, CDR2 SQIVND (reference sequence). CDR3 loop: CASSGSDLRDTQYF. CDR3 DNA: TGTGCCAGTAGTGGCTCAGATCTCAGGGATACGCAGTATTTT.

A few counts support this clone. The gene calls are TRBV10-1 and TRBJ2-7; D is perhaps TRBD1 (7 bases). The CDR3 is 13 amino acids. Germline lookup yields CDR1 WNHNN and CDR2 SYGVQD (reference sequence). V was trimmed by 5 bases and J by 4 bases, leaving 12 bases between them. CDR3 DNA: TGCGCCAGCAGTCCCCAGGGGGGATACGAGCAGTACTTC. Encoded protein: CASSPQGGYEQYF.

The J gene is TRBJ2-7, the V gene TRBV11-2, with D maybe TRBD2 (7 bases). The CDR3 is 14 amino acids. The germline gives CDR1 SGHAT, CDR2 FQNNGV. The V gene lost 1 base and the J gene lost 5 bases, with 12 bases spanning the gap. The CDR3 protein is CASSLGGGDHEQYF. CDR3 in DNA: TGTGCCAGCAGCTTAGGGGGGGGCGACCACGAGCAGTACTTC.

The chain combines TRBV27 with TRBJ2-1; 11 bases line up with TRBD2. The J segment lost 7 bases and the V segment lost 6 bases, leaving 8 bases of the junction unmatched. The CDR3 has 15 amino acids. CDR1 and CDR2 (germline): MNHEY, SMNVEV (reference sequence). This CDR3 is CASSSLAGARNEQFF. The CDR3 DNA reads as TGTGCCAGCAGCTCACTAGCGGGGGCTAGGAATGAGCAGTTCTTC.

The chain carries TRBV15 and TRBJ1-1, with a weak D call TRBD1 (6 bases). The CDR3 is 17 residues long. V was shortened by 0 bases and J by 2 bases, with 16 bases between the two germline ends. CDR1 is LNHNV, CDR2 YYDKDF, per germline (reference sequence). The CDR3 loop is CATSRDLDSLLNTEAFF. CDR3 coding DNA: TGTGCCACCAGCAGAGATCTGGACAGCCTACTTAACACTGAAGCTTTCTTT.

The V gene is TRBV18, the J gene TRBJ1-1; the D is unclear. The CDR3 is made up of 13 amino acids. V dropped 4 bases and J dropped 1 base, with 7 bases sitting between them. Germline V gene sequence: CDR1 KGHSH, CDR2 LQKENI. CDR3 DNA sequence: TGTGCCAGCTCACGTCAGGAGAACACTGAAGCTTTCTTT. Residues: CASSRQENTEAFF.

This chain connects TRBV4-2 to TRBJ1-2; 8 bases fit TRBD1. J was trimmed by 3 bases and V by 1 base; bases with no gene match: 10. CDR1 LGHNA and CDR2 YNFKEQ come from the germline V gene. The CDR3 has 17 residues. This CDR3 is CASSQGPGQALYYGYTF. In nucleotides, the CDR3 is TGTGCCAGCAGCCAAGGGCCGGGACAGGCTTTATACTATGGCTACACCTTC.

This chain connects TRBV6-1 to TRBJ2-3, with TRBD1 matching 7 bases. Germline CDR1 reads MNHNS; CDR2 reads SASEGT. Trimming took 7 bases from V and 1 from J; bases not matched to a gene: 5. There are 14 residues in the CDR3. The CDR3 protein is CASIGQVRTDTQYF. In DNA, the CDR3 is TGTGCCAGCATTGGACAGGTTCGCACAGATACGCAGTATTTT.

This chain links TRBV7-8 with TRBJ2-1; 12 nucleotides match TRBD2. J gave up 6 bases and V 5 bases, and 11 bases lay outside the gene matches. The germline V gene encodes CDR1 SGHVS and CDR2 FQNEAQ. CDR3 size: 17 residues. The CDR3 loop is CASSIRLAGDGVNEQFF. The CDR3 DNA reads as TGTGCCAGCAGCATCCGACTAGCGGGGGATGGGGTCAATGAGCAGTTCTTC.

This clone was detected only once. The rearrangement links TRBV4-1 to TRBJ1-1; no definite D call. V lost 4 bases and J 1 base, leaving 13 bases between the germline ends. The V gene's germline CDR1 is MGHRA and CDR2 YSYEKL. This CDR3 has 15 residues. CDR3 DNA sequence: TGCGCCAGCAGCCGTGCGGGTCGGAAGAACACTGAAGCTTTCTTT. Translating it yields CASSRAGRKNTEAFF.

The V gene is TRBV4-2, the J gene TRBJ2-5, with 9 bases lining up with TRBD2. The ends lost 0 bases at V and 6 bases at J; junction bases unmatched: 11. This CDR3 comprises 17 residues. Germline CDR1 and CDR2: LGHNA and YNFKEQ. The CDR3 DNA sequence: TGTGCCAGCAGCCAAGAGGCGGGCGGGGGGGTGATAAAGACCCAGTACTTC. This sequence encodes CASSQEAGGGVIKTQYF.

This clone has only a few counts. The gene calls are TRBV19 and TRBJ1-5, with 9 nucleotides matching TRBD1. Trimming took 8 bases from V and 0 from J; bases not matched to a gene: 14. Germline loops: CDR1 LNHDA, CDR2 SQIVND (reference sequence). CDR3 size: 18 residues. CDR3 residues: CASRPPPGQGRSNQPQHF. In DNA form, the CDR3 reads TGTGCCAGTCGGCCTCCACCGGGACAGGGACGTAGCAATCAGCCCCAGCATTTT.

The rearrangement uses TRBV19 and TRBJ2-5; D perhaps matches TRBD2 (6 bases). V was clipped by 10 bases and J by 5 bases, with 14 bases between them. Germline-derived CDR1 and CDR2 are LNHDA and SQIVND (reference sequence). The CDR3 has 12 amino acids. The CDR3 nucleotides are TGTGCCACCGGGGGATTGGGGGAGACCCAGTACTTC. This translates into CATGGLGETQYF.

The DNA of the CDR3 is TGCGCCAGCAGCCAAACAGGGATTTCTTCCGGAAACACCATATATTTT. Its translation is CASSQTGISSGNTIYF. This rearrangement joins TRBV5-1 to TRBJ1-3; TRBD1 is a possible D gene (6 bases). CDR3 size: 16 residues. The germline V and J ends were trimmed by 4 bases and 4 bases, with 18 bases remaining between them. Germline loops: CDR1 SGHRS, CDR2 YFSETQ.

V usage is TRBV4-1 and J usage is TRBJ1-6; D is ambiguous. Germline assignment: CDR1 MGHRA and CDR2 YSYEKL. The CDR3 has 17 residues. V was cut by 6 bases and J by 0 bases, with 15 bases left in between. In DNA form, the CDR3 reads TGCGCCAGCAGTCCAGGACGGAGGAGCTCCTATAATTCACCCCTCCACTTT. Translation: CASSPGRRSSYNSPLHF.

Note on this clone: The same CDR3 can be traced to other DNA sequences in this sample. CDR3 DNA sequence: TGTGCCAGCAGTGAAGGGACAGAAGGTAATTCACCCCTCCACTTT. It yields the protein CASSEGTEGNSPLHF. J is TRBJ1-6 and V is TRBV6-1; a possible D gene is TRBD1 (6 bases). The length of the CDR3 is 15 residues. Germline CDR1 reads MNHNS; CDR2 reads SASEGT. The V gene lost 1 base and the J gene lost 6 bases, with 10 bases spanning the gap.

The genes are TRBV7-9 and TRBJ1-5, with D uncertain. V was clipped by 5 bases and J by 1 base, with 12 bases between them. Germline V CDR1 and CDR2: SEHNR, FQNEAQ (reference sequence). The CDR3 spans 15 residues. For the CDR3, the DNA is TGTGCCAGCAGCGTTGGCCTTGGCAGCAATCAGCCCCAGCATTTT. Amino acids: CASSVGLGSNQPQHF.

The chain uses TRBV7-9 and TRBJ2-1; 7 bases are a match to TRBD2. Germline CDR1 reads SEHNR; CDR2 reads FQNEAQ (reference sequence). Trimming cost V 5 bases and J 12 bases; bases outside gene matches: 4. The CDR3 is 11 amino acids. The CDR3 nucleotides read TGTGCCAGCAGCCAGGGCGGGGGGCAGTTCTTC. It translates to CASSQGGGQFF.

The chain combines TRBV6-4 with TRBJ1-2; D perhaps matches TRBD1 (6 bases). Germline lookup yields CDR1 MRHNA and CDR2 SNTAGT. There are 16 residues in the CDR3. V lost 2 bases and J lost 8, with 21 bases in between. CDR3 sequence: CASSDIYLGGAGGYTF. In DNA form, the CDR3 reads TGTGCCAGCAGTGACATATACCTTGGGGGGGCTGGAGGCTACACCTTC.

V and J are TRBV6-5 and TRBJ2-5, with TRBD2 identical over 7 bases. The DNA end favors TRBJ2-7, so the J call may be wrong. The CDR3 consists of 15 residues. CDR1 and CDR2 from the germline V gene are MNHEY and SVGAGI. The CDR3 sequence is CASSYGPRGAYEQYF. Here the CDR3 DNA reads TGTGCCAGCAGTTACGGCCCCCGGGGGGCCTACGAGCAGTACTTC.

In DNA form, the CDR3 reads TGTGCCAGCAGCTTAGTCAGCACTCCTCTCGGGTACGAGCAGTACTTC. Translated, it gives CASSLVSTPLGYEQYF. J is TRBJ2-7 and V is TRBV7-8; D call uncertain. V was shortened by 1 base and J by 4 bases, with 17 bases between the two germline ends. The germline V gene encodes CDR1 SGHVS and CDR2 FQNEAQ. The CDR3 contains 16 residues. The whole variable domain, remainder taken from reference TRBV7-8 and TRBJ2-7, is GAGVSQSPRYKVAKRGQDVALRCDPISGHVSLFWYQQALGQGPEFLTYFQNEAQLDKSGLPSDRFFAERPEGSVSTLKIQRTQQEDSAVYLCASSLVSTPLGYEQYFGPGTRLTVT.

V usage is TRBV11-2 and J usage is TRBJ2-3; 10 bases align to TRBD1. Losses at the gene ends were 4 bases for V and 4 bases for J; bases not matched to a gene: 5. CDR1 is SGHAT, CDR2 FQNNGV, per germline. There are 15 residues in the CDR3. The CDR3: CASSSTGGDADTQYF. The DNA for the CDR3 is TGTGCCAGCAGCTCGACAGGGGGCGACGCAGATACGCAGTATTTT.

The chain recombines TRBV18 with TRBJ2-5; D gene uncertain. Trimming pared 3 bases from V and 3 bases from J, leaving 2 bases between. Germline V lookup: CDR1 KGHSH, CDR2 LQKENI. The CDR3 has 11 amino acids. The chain's CDR3 is CASSPKETQYF. The CDR3 DNA follows: TGTGCCAGCTCACCCAAAGAGACCCAGTACTTC.

The rearrangement links TRBV6-5 to TRBJ2-7; a possible D gene is TRBD2 (5 bases). The length of the CDR3 is 13 residues. CDR1 and CDR2 (germline): MNHEY, SVGAGI. V lost 7 bases, J lost 2 bases, and 12 bases lay in between. The CDR3 here is CASTAGPTYEQYF. Here the CDR3 DNA reads TGTGCCAGCACGGCGGGCCCGACCTACGAGCAGTACTTC.

This clone has just a few counts. The chain joins TRBV7-8 to TRBJ2-5; 7 bases agree with TRBD1. This CDR3 has 14 residues. J was trimmed by 2 bases and V by 5 bases; bases with no gene match: 5. Germline V gene data show CDR1 as SGHVS and CDR2 as FQNEAQ. The CDR3 DNA follows: TGTGCCAGCAGCCGAGGGACAGTACAAGAGACCCAGTACTTC. It codes for CASSRGTVQETQYF.